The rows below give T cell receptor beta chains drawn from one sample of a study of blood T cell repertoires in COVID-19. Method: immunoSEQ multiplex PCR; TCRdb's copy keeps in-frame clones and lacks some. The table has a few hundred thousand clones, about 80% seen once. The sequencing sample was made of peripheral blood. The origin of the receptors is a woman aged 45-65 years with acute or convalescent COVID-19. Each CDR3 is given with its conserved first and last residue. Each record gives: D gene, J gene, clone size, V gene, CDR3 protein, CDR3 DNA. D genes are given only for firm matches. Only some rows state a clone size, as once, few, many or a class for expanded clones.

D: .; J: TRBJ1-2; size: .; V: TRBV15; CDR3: CATSRVEGRGYTF; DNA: TGTGCCACCAGCAGAGTGGAAGGGAGGGGCTACACCTTC
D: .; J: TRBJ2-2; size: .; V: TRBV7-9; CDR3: CASRARRRAMNTGELFF; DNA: TGTGCCAGCCGTGCGCGCCGCAGGGCAATGAACACCGGGGAGCTGTTTTTT
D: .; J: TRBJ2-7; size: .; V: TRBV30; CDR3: CAWSRTKQYF; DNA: TGTGCCTGGAGTAGAACAAAGCAGTACTTC
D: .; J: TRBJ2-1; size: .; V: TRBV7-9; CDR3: CASSLLGYNEQFF; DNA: TGTGCCAGCAGCTTACTAGGTTACAATGAGCAGTTCTTC
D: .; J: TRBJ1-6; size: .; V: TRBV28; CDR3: CASSSPLLRAAGNSPLHF; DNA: TGTGCCAGCAGTTCCCCCTTGTTGAGGGCGGCCGGAAATTCACCCCTCCACTTT
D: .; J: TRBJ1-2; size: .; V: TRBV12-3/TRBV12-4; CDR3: CASRYTGTYGYTF; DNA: TGTGCCAGCAGATATACAGGGACCTATGGCTACACCTTC
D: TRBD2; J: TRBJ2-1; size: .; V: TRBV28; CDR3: CASSLVAGGLYNEQFF; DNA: TGTGCCAGCAGTTTAGTGGCGGGGGGCTTATACAATGAGCAGTTCTTC
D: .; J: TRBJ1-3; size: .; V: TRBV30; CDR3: CAWSVLGGYSGNTIYF; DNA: TGTGCCTGGAGTGTACTAGGCGGGTACTCTGGAAACACCATATATTTT
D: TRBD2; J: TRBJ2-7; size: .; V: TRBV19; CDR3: CASSPLWLSGGAYEQYF; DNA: TGTGCCAGTAGTCCCCTCTGGCTGAGCGGGGGGGCCTACGAGCAGTACTTC
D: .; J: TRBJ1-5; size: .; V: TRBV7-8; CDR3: CASSPMGGARQPQHF; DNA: TGTGCCAGCAGCCCCATGGGAGGGGCCCGTCAGCCCCAGCATTTT
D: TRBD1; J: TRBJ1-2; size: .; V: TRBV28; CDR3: CASSRGQGNGYTF; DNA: TGTGCCAGCAGCCGCGGACAGGGAAATGGCTACACCTTC
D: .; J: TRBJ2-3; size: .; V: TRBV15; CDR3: CATSRDTAEVRDTQYF; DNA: TGTGCCACCAGCAGAGATACGGCGGAGGTGAGAGATACGCAGTATTTT
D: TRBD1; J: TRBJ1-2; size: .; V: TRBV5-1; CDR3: CASSLDRSNYGYTF; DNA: TGCGCCAGCAGCCTGGACAGGTCTAACTATGGCTACACCTTC
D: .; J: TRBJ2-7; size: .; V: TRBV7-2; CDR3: CASAVLDSTYEQYF; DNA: TGTGCCAGTGCGGTCCTTGACAGTACCTACGAGCAGTACTTC
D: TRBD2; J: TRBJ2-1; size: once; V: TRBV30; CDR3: CAWGRREVRGEQFF; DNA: TGTGCCTGGGGGAGGCGGGAGGTGCGGGGTGAGCAGTTCTTC
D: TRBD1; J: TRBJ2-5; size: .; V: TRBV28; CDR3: CASSWGGQGREETQYF; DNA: TGTGCCAGCAGTTGGGGAGGACAGGGCCGGGAAGAGACCCAGTACTTC
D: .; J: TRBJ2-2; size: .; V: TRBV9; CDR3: CASSVDQSTGELFF; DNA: TGTGCCAGCAGCGTAGATCAGTCAACCGGGGAGCTGTTTTTT
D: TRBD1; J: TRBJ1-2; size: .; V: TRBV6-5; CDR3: CASGTGYYGYTF; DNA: TGTGCCAGCGGGACAGGGTACTATGGCTACACCTTC
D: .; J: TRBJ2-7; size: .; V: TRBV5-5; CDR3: CASSLVPGGSYEQYF; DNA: TGTGCCAGCAGCTTGGTTCCCGGGGGCTCCTACGAGCAGTACTTC
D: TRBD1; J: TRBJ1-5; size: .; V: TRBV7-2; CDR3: CASSYDRGLNQPQHF; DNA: TGTGCCAGCAGCTACGACAGGGGGCTGAATCAGCCCCAGCATTTT
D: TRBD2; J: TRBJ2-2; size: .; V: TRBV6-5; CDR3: CASSPSGTSSGELFF; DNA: TGTGCCAGCAGCCCCTCCGGGACTAGCTCCGGGGAGCTGTTTTTT
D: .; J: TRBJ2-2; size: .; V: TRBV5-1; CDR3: CASSLVRGTMRVTGELFF; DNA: TGCGCCAGCAGCTTGGTTCGCGGCACGATGAGGGTCACCGGGGAGCTGTTTTTT
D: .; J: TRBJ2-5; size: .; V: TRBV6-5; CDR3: CASSYIGTQETQYF; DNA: TGTGCCAGCAGTTACATCGGGACTCAAGAGACCCAGTACTTC
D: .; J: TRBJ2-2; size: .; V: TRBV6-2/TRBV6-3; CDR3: CASSMRGANTGELFF; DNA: TGTGCCAGCAGTATGAGAGGCGCGAACACCGGGGAGCTGTTTTTT
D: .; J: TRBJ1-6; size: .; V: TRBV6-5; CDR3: CATRGGVAYNSPLHF; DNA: TGTGCCACCCGAGGGGGTGTAGCCTATAATTCACCCCTCCACTTT